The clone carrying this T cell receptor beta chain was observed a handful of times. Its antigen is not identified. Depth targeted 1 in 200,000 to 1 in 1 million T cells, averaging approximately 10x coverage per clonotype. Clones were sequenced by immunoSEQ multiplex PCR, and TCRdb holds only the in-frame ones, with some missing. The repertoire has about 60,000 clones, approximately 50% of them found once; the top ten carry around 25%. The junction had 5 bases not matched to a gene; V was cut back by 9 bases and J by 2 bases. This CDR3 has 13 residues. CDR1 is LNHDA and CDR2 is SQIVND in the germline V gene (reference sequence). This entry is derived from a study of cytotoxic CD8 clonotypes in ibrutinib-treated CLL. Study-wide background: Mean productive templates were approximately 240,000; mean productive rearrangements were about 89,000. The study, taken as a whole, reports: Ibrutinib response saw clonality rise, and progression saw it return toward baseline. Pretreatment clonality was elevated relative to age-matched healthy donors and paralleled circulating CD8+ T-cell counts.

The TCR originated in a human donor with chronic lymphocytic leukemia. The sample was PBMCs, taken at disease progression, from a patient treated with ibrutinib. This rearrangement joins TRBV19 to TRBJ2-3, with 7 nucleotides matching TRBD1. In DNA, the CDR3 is TGTGCCAGAGGGGGACAGACCACAGATACGCAGTATTTT. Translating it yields CARGGQTTDTQYF. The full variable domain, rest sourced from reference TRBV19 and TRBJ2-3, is DGGITQSPKYLFRKEGQNVTLSCEQNLNHDAMYWYRQDPGQGLRLIYYSQIVNDFQKGDIAEGYSVSREKKESFPLTVTSAQKNPTAFYLCARGGQTTDTQYFGPGTRLTVL.